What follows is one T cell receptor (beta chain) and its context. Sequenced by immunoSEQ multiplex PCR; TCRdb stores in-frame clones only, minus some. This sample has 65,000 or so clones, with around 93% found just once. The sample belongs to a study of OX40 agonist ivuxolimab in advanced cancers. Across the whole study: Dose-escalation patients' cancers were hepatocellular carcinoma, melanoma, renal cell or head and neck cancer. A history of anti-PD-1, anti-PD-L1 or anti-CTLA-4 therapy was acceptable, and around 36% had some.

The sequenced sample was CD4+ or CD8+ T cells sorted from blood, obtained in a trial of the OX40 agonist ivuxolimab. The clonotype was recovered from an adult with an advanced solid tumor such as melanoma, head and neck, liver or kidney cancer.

The CDR3 DNA follows: TGTGCCAGCAGCTTAGGGACTAGCAGCTACGAGCAGTACTTC. Translating it yields CASSLGTSSYEQYF. The genes are TRBV7-8 and TRBJ2-7, with 8 bases aligning to TRBD2. V was clipped by 1 base and J by 3 bases; unmatched bases: 2. CDR1 and CDR2 (germline): SGHVS, FQNEAQ. There are 14 residues in the CDR3.